This TCR beta chain appears in the sequencing data of a study of early T cells in non-severe SARS-CoV-2 infection. Whole-study findings and limits: Clonotype matching in VDJdb favored anti-spike CD8 responses and did not capture private and CD4 specificities.

Concerning this clonotype: Its antigen is not known.

The CDR3 runs to 17 residues. V was cut by 5 bases and J by 1 base, with 15 bases left in between. Germline V gene sequence: CDR1 SEHNR, CDR2 FQNEAQ (reference sequence). Unique molecular identifiers were added to individual cDNA molecules. TCRdb re-derived calls from the 5' RACE reads in MiXCR, one entry per CDR3 protein. The sample lists 100,000 to 150,000 distinct CDR3 sequences, 15% occurring once. The chain carries TRBV7-9 and TRBJ2-6; the D is unclear. The sequenced sample was whole blood. This sequence originates from an adult who was a healthcare worker with PCR-confirmed SARS-CoV-2 infection or an uninfected control (not recorded which). DNA for the CDR3: TGTGCCAGCAGCCGTGCCAATTCTATTTCTGGGGCCAACGTCCTGACTTTC. This gives the protein CASSRANSISGANVLTF.